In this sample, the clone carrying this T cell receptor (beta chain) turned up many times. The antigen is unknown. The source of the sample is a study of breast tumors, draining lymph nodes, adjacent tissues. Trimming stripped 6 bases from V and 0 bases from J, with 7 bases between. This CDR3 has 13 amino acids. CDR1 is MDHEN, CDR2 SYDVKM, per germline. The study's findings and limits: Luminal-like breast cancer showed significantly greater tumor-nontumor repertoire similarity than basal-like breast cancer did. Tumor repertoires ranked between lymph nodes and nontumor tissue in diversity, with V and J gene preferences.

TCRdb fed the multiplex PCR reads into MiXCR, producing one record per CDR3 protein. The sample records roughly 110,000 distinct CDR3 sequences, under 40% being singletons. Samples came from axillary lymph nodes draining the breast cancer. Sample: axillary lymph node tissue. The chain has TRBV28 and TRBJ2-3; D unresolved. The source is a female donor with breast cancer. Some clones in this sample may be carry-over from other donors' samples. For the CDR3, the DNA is TGTGCCAGCAGCAAGGACAGCACAGATACGCAGTATTTT. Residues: CASSKDSTDTQYF.